The 27 T cell receptor beta chains presented below share a single source sample, sequenced in a study of blood T cell repertoires in COVID-19. The protocol was immunoSEQ multiplex PCR, while the TCRdb copy is restricted to in-frame clones and leaves out a portion. The sample comprises some 200,000 clones, 90% of which are singletons, and approximately 0.5% rests with the top ten. Input material: peripheral blood. These receptors all stem from a man aged 50 to 59 with acute or convalescent COVID-19.

V and J are TRBV3-1 (or the pseudogene TRBV3-2) and TRBJ2-1; 8 nucleotides match TRBD1. This CDR3 comprises 16 residues. Losses at the gene ends were 4 bases for V and 8 bases for J; bases not matched to a gene: 13. The germline V gene has CDR1 LGHDT and CDR2 YNNKEL (reference sequence). For the CDR3, the DNA is TGTGCCAGCAGCCCAAAGGTTGGACAGGGTATGGATGAGCAGTTCTTC. Its translation is CASSPKVGQGMDEQFF.

The chain has TRBV5-4 and TRBJ1-1, with D maybe TRBD1 (6 bases). The V end lost 0 bases, the J end lost 2 bases, and 17 bases lay between the germline ends. This CDR3 contains 17 residues. The germline V gene has CDR1 SGHNT and CDR2 YYREEE (reference sequence). The CDR3 sequence: CASSLGTAGVVNTEAFF. The CDR3 DNA reads as TGTGCCAGCAGCTTGGGAACCGCAGGGGTGGTAAACACTGAAGCTTTCTTT. The entire variable domain, with the rest obtained from reference TRBV5-4 and TRBJ1-1, is as follows: ETGVTQSPTHLIKTRGQQVTLRCSSQSGHNTVSWYQQALGQGPQFIFQYYREEENGRGNFPPRFSGLQFPNYSSELNVNALELDDSALYLCASSLGTAGVVNTEAFFGQGTRLTVV.

The V gene is TRBV2, the J gene TRBJ2-7, with D perhaps matching TRBD1 (7 bases). The CDR3 loop spans 13 amino acids. Germline V gives CDR1 SNHLY, CDR2 FYNNEI. V gave up 6 bases and J gave up 3 bases, with 12 bases separating them. The CDR3 reads CASRGGQYYEQYV. Here the CDR3 DNA reads TGTGCCAGCAGGGGGGGACAGTACTACGAGCAGTACGTC.

This chain uses TRBV4-1 with TRBJ2-5, with a weak D call TRBD2 (5 bases). CDR3 length equals 15 residues. Deletions cut 1 base from V and 2 bases from J, with 11 bases between. Germline assignment: CDR1 MGHRA and CDR2 YSYEKL. CDR3 sequence reads: CASSQGGVLQETQYF. The CDR3 DNA reads as TGCGCCAGCAGCCAAGGGGGAGTTCTTCAAGAGACCCAGTACTTC.

The CDR3 nucleotides read TGTGCCAGCAGCCAAGGGGGGCCCTTGGGCGAGCAGTACGTC. This gives the protein CASSQGGPLGEQYV. The chain links TRBV3-1 (or the pseudogene TRBV3-2) to TRBJ2-7, with a possible D match to TRBD1 (6 bases). The CDR3 spans 14 residues. V lost 1 base and J 6 bases, leaving 13 bases between the germline ends. CDR1 and CDR2 (germline): LGHDT, YNNKEL (reference sequence).

This sequence joins TRBV19 and TRBJ1-5; possibly TRBD1 for D (5 bases). In germline, CDR1 is LNHDA, CDR2 SQIVND (reference sequence). The CDR3 spans 16 residues. V was clipped by 3 bases and J by 0 bases, with 12 bases between them. The CDR3 sequence is CASSINTGYSNQPQHF. The CDR3 DNA is TGTGCCAGTAGTATCAATACAGGATATAGCAATCAGCCCCAGCATTTT.

V usage is TRBV10-3 and J usage is TRBJ1-5; possibly TRBD1 for D (5 bases). Germline V gives CDR1 ENHRY, CDR2 SYGVKD. The CDR3 spans 13 residues. The V end was cut by 3 bases, the J end by 9 bases, with 12 bases between. The chain's CDR3 is CAISEQVQGPQHF. The CDR3, as DNA: TGTGCCATCAGTGAACAGGTTCAGGGGCCCCAGCATTTT.

The chain carries TRBV6-2 or TRBV6-3 and TRBJ2-7, with 12 bases identical to TRBD2. V lost 5 bases to trimming and J lost 3 bases; unmatched junction nucleotides: 2. Germline V gives CDR1 MNHEY, CDR2 SVGEGT. This CDR3 comprises 14 residues. The CDR3 here is CASSRLAGVYEQYV. CDR3 nucleotides: TGTGCCAGCAGTCGACTAGCGGGGGTCTACGAGCAGTACGTC.

This chain links TRBV7-3 with TRBJ2-1; no definite D call. Per the germline V gene, CDR1 is SGHTA and CDR2 is FQGTGA. The germline V and J ends were trimmed by 5 bases and 5 bases, with 10 bases remaining between them. This CDR3 has 13 residues. CDR3 in amino acids: CASSGGSNNEQFF. CDR3 in DNA: TGTGCCAGCAGCGGTGGTAGCAACAATGAGCAGTTCTTC.

The rearrangement joins TRBV7-3 to TRBJ2-4; 8 positions agree with TRBD1. J gave up 0 bases and V 5 bases, and 3 bases lay outside the gene matches. The CDR3 is made up of 15 amino acids. Germline assignment: CDR1 SGHTA and CDR2 FQGTGA. CDR3 amino acids: CASSPDRGAKNIQYF. The CDR3 DNA follows: TGTGCCAGCAGCCCTGACAGGGGAGCCAAAAACATTCAGTACTTC.

The chain employs TRBV6-2 or TRBV6-3 and TRBJ1-2; tentative D call: TRBD1 (6 bases). Germline V CDR1 and CDR2: MNHEY, SVGEGT. This CDR3 spans 14 amino acids. Deletions cut 2 bases from V and 4 bases from J, with 11 bases between. CDR3 in DNA: TGTGCCAGCAGTTACGGACAGACCCTCTATGGCTACACCTTC. It codes for CASSYGQTLYGYTF.

The gene calls are TRBV7-9 and TRBJ2-2; 12 bases are a match to TRBD2. The V and J ends lost 5 bases and 5 bases, in that order; junction bases with no gene match: 9. This CDR3 contains 17 residues. CDR1 is SEHNR, CDR2 FQNEAQ, per germline (reference sequence). CDR3 in DNA: TGTGCCAGCAGCCCACTAGCGGGAGGACTAGCGACCGGGGAGCTGTTTTTT. As protein: CASSPLAGGLATGELFF.

The V call is TRBV28, the J call TRBJ1-5; TRBD1 is a possible D gene (6 bases). Germline V lookup: CDR1 MDHEN, CDR2 SYDVKM. The CDR3 extends over 14 amino acids. The V end was cut by 7 bases, the J end by 2 bases, with 12 bases between. This chain's CDR3 is CASTRDTRNQPQHF. CDR3 DNA: TGTGCCAGCACCCGGGACACCCGCAATCAGCCCCAGCATTTT.

V usage is TRBV18 and J usage is TRBJ1-1; D is perhaps TRBD1 (5 bases). The CDR3 has 13 amino acids. Deletions cut 6 bases from V and 1 base from J, with 9 bases between. The germline V gene encodes CDR1 KGHSH and CDR2 LQKENI. This CDR3 reads CASSTQGNTEAFF. The DNA for the CDR3 is TGTGCCAGCTCTACTCAGGGGAACACTGAAGCTTTCTTT.

The V gene is TRBV9, the J gene TRBJ1-2; no clear D. Germline V CDR1 and CDR2: SGDLS, YYNGEE. The CDR3 loop spans 12 amino acids. V shed 4 bases and J shed 6 bases, with 10 bases lying between them. The CDR3 nucleotides are TGTGCCAGCAGCCCTCGAGGGAATGGCTACACCTTC. Translation: CASSPRGNGYTF.

The chain employs TRBV6-2 or TRBV6-3 and TRBJ1-5; D perhaps matches TRBD1 (5 bases). The V gene's germline CDR1 is MNHEY and CDR2 SVGEGT. Trimming took 2 bases from V and 1 from J, leaving 6 bases between them. CDR3 length equals 14 residues. CDR3 protein: CASSYGGSNQPQHF. The CDR3 DNA follows: TGTGCCAGCAGTTACGGGGGGAGCAATCAGCCCCAGCATTTT.

This clone has a single count. CDR3 amino acids: CASSLQGYYGYTF. The CDR3 nucleotides read TGTGCCAGCAGCTTACAGGGGTACTATGGCTACACCTTC. The chain links TRBV5-8 to TRBJ1-2; 7 bases are a match to TRBD1. The CDR3 runs to 13 residues. CDR1 and CDR2 (germline): SGHTS, YDEGEE. Unmatched junction bases numbered 1, after V lost 2 bases and J lost 3 bases.

V is TRBV6-5 and J is TRBJ1-1; the match to TRBD1 covers 8 bases. The CDR3 loop spans 13 amino acids. CDR1 is MNHEY and CDR2 is SVGAGI in the germline V gene. The J segment lost 4 bases and the V segment lost 8 bases, leaving 6 bases of the junction unmatched. The CDR3 nucleotides are TGTGCCAGCGACAGGGGATCTGGCACTGAAGCTTTCTTT. It translates to CASDRGSGTEAFF.

This chain connects TRBV10-3 to TRBJ1-6; TRBD1 matches 7 bases. Trimming removed 2 bases from V and 7 bases from J; junction bases left unmatched: 14. Germline V lookup: CDR1 ENHRY, CDR2 SYGVKD. CDR3 length: 18 amino acids. In nucleotides, the CDR3 is TGTGCCATCAGTGAGACGATACTCACCACAGGGGACAATTCACCCCTCCACTTT. Translating it yields CAISETILTTGDNSPLHF.

V and J are TRBV6-5 and TRBJ2-7, with D possibly TRBD1 on 5 matching bases. The CDR3 has 13 residues. V shed 6 bases and J shed 1 base, with 10 bases lying between them. Germline V CDR1 and CDR2: MNHEY, SVGAGI. The CDR3 here is CASRASGSYEQYV. The CDR3 DNA is TGTGCCAGCAGAGCTTCAGGGTCCTACGAGCAGTACGTC.

J is TRBJ1-6 and V is TRBV15; 9 positions match TRBD1. The CDR3 runs 19 residues. Germline V gives CDR1 LNHNV, CDR2 YYDKDF (reference sequence). The trim removed 1 base at V and 2 bases at J, leaving 9 bases unmatched. The CDR3 DNA is TGTGCCACCAGCAGAGCGTCGGGACAGGGTATGGCCTATAATTCACCCCTCCACTTT. It is translated as CATSRASGQGMAYNSPLHF.

This chain connects TRBV5-6 to TRBJ2-5; 11 bases match TRBD1. CDR3 length: 16 amino acids. J gave up 4 bases and V 1 base, and 6 bases lay outside the gene matches. Germline CDR1 reads SGHDT; CDR2 reads YYEEEE. The CDR3 coding sequence is TGTGCCAGCAGCTTGTCTTGGACAGGGGGCACAGAGACCCAGTACTTC. This encodes CASSLSWTGGTETQYF.

This chain uses TRBV2 with TRBJ1-5; no firm D call. The germline gives CDR1 SNHLY, CDR2 FYNNEI. The V and J ends lost 6 bases and 1 base respectively, with 13 bases between them. The CDR3 is 15 residues long. CDR3 DNA: TGTGCCAGCAGGCTCCAGGAGGGAAGCAATCAGCCCCAGCATTTT. Translated, it gives CASRLQEGSNQPQHF.

The chain is built from TRBV28 and TRBJ2-1; 8 bases are a match to TRBD2. Germline loops: CDR1 MDHEN, CDR2 SYDVKM. The J segment lost 15 bases and the V segment lost 6 bases, leaving 7 bases of the junction unmatched. This CDR3 has 11 amino acids. The CDR3 loop is CASSARGAPFF. CDR3 in DNA: TGTGCCAGCAGCGCGCGGGGGGCTCCGTTCTTC.

This rearrangement joins TRBV2 to TRBJ2-3; no reliable D call. Germline CDR1 SNHLY, CDR2 FYNNEI. The V and J ends lost 6 bases and 2 bases respectively, with 6 bases between them. The length of the CDR3 is 12 residues. The CDR3 DNA reads as TGTGCCAGCAGCAGGAACACAGATACGCAGTATTTT. This encodes CASSRNTDTQYF.

This clone was seen only a few times. The gene calls are TRBV19 and TRBJ2-2; 7 bases align to TRBD1. From germline, CDR1 is LNHDA and CDR2 SQIVND (reference sequence). The V and J ends lost 6 bases and 2 bases, in that order; junction bases with no gene match: 9. The CDR3 runs 16 residues. This CDR3 is CASSKTGTANTGELFF. The CDR3 nucleotides are TGTGCCAGTAGCAAAACCGGGACAGCAAACACCGGGGAGCTGTTTTTT.

This clone was seen a few times. This chain links TRBV12-3 or TRBV12-4 with TRBJ1-6; D is unclear. Trimming took 6 bases from V and 8 from J, leaving 11 bases between them. The CDR3 runs to 13 residues. CDR3 sequence (DNA): TGTGCCAGCAGCCCCAAGAGGGATTCACCCCTCCACTTT. Amino acid sequence: CASSPKRDSPLHF.